Detailed here is one TCR beta chain. The target antigen is unknown. MiXCR was run by TCRdb on the 5' RACE reads, yielding one entry per CDR3 protein. The table shows approximately 23,000 distinct CDR3 sequences, with under 5.5% occurring only once. Specified time point: sample taken at primary tumor resection. This sample was taken from a study of spatial heterogeneity in lung cancer. Study background: Each time, sequencing found more beta-chain sequences than alpha-chain sequences. Combinations of a unique TCR and a UMI were tallied in raw reads, and on average each appeared more than ten times.

General observations from the study: Tracking of tumor mutation counts was seen in expanded intratumoral alpha and beta TCR counts.

From germline, CDR1 is MNHNY and CDR2 SVGAGI (reference sequence). Losses at the gene ends were 5 bases for V and 7 bases for J; bases not matched to a gene: 6. The length of the CDR3 is 15 residues. This receptor was identified in a male donor with early-stage non-small cell lung cancer. The chain couples TRBV6-6 to TRBJ2-2; 11 bases map to TRBD2. The specimen comprised lung tumor tissue, sampled at surgery. The CDR3 DNA reads TGTGCCAGCAGTCCTAGCGGGGGGCCGAGCGGGGAGCTGTTTTTT. Protein: CASSPSGGPSGELFF.